The rows below give T cell receptor beta chains drawn from one sample of a study of beta chain features in type 1 diabetes. Generated by immunoSEQ multiplex PCR, the TCRdb table keeps only in-frame clones and is missing some. Of hundreds of thousands of clones listed, 30% are singletons. What was sequenced was naive CD4+ T cells from blood. Receptors originate from a man aged 18 to 29 in good health. The CDR3 runs from the conserved cysteine through the conserved F or W. A D gene is named only where the DNA matches it firmly. Clone size is stated in some rows and not others, as once, few, many or a class when expanded.

V gene	D gene	J gene	clone size	CDR3 DNA	CDR3 protein
TRBV10-3	.	TRBJ2-1	few	TGTGCCATCAGTGCAACAGGTCTTTCCTACAATGAGCAGTTCTTC	CAISATGLSYNEQFF
TRBV28	.	TRBJ2-3	.	TGTGCCAGCAGTCCAGGACGTTCTGGGGGCACAGATACGCAGTATTTT	CASSPGRSGGTDTQYF
TRBV28	.	TRBJ2-6	.	TGTGCCAGCAGTCGCCAGCGACCCACTGGGGCCAACGTCCTGACTTTC	CASSRQRPTGANVLTF
TRBV14	TRBD2	TRBJ2-5	.	TGTGCCAGCAGCCAGATAGCGGGAACCCAAGAGACCCAGTACTTC	CASSQIAGTQETQYF
TRBV7-9	.	TRBJ2-3	.	TGTGCCAGCAGCTTAGAACTAGCCCAAGATACGCAGTATTTT	CASSLELAQDTQYF
TRBV2	.	TRBJ2-6	few	TGTGCCAGGGCGGGGCAGCCTGGGGCCAACGTCCTGACTTTC	CARAGQPGANVLTF
TRBV28	TRBD2	TRBJ2-3	.	TGTGCCAGCAGTTTCGGCAAGGGGAGCGGGATCCAAGATACGCAGTATTTT	CASSFGKGSGIQDTQYF
TRBV7-3	.	TRBJ1-2	.	TGTGCCAGCAGCTTAACACCGGCCGCCTATGGCTACACCTTC	CASSLTPAAYGYTF
TRBV7-9	TRBD2	TRBJ2-1	.	TGTGCCAGCAGCTTTCCCAGCGGGAAATACAATGAGCAGTTCTTC	CASSFPSGKYNEQFF
TRBV18	TRBD2	TRBJ2-1	.	TGTGCCAGCTCACCACCGTATCCGACTAGCGGGAGCGGCCATGAGCAGTTCTTC	CASSPPYPTSGSGHEQFF
TRBV6-6	.	TRBJ2-7	few	TGTGCCAGCAGCCCCGACGGGGCCTACGAGCAGTACTTC	CASSPDGAYEQYF
TRBV6-1	.	TRBJ1-4	.	TGTGCCAGCATTGGGCTTTCTACAACTAATGAAAAACTGTTTTTT	CASIGLSTTNEKLFF
TRBV6-5	TRBD2	TRBJ2-5	.	TGTGCCAGCATGTCGCCGGGAGGAGAGACCCAGTACTTC	CASMSPGGETQYF
TRBV29-1	.	TRBJ2-1	few	TGCAGCGTTGGTCCAGAAGTGCAGTTCTTC	CSVGPEVQFF
TRBV29-1	TRBD1	TRBJ2-2	few	TGCAGCGTCGGACAGGGGGGACTCCCCGGAACCGGGGAGCTGTTTTTT	CSVGQGGLPGTGELFF
TRBV6-5	TRBD1	TRBJ1-2	few	TGTGCCAGCAGTTACTCGAGGGGGCAGTCCGTTCGCTACACCTTC	CASSYSRGQSVRYTF
TRBV28	TRBD1	TRBJ2-7	few	TGTGCCAGCAGTCCCGGACAGGGTTACGAGCAGTACTTC	CASSPGQGYEQYF